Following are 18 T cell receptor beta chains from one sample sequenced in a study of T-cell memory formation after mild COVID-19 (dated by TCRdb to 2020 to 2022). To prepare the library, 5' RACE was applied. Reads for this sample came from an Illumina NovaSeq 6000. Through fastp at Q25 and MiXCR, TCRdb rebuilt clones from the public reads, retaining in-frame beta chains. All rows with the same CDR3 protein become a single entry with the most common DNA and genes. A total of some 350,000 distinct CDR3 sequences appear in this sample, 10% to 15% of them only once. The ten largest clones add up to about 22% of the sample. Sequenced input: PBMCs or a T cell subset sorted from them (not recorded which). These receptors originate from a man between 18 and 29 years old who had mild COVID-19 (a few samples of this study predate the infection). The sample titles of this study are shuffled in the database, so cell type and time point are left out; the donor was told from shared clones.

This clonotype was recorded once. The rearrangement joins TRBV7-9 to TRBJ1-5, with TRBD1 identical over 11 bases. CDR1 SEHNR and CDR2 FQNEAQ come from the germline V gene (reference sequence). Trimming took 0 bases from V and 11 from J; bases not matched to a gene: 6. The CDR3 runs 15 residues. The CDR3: CASSLAGQGGMAQHF. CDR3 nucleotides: TGTGCCAGCAGCTTAGCGGGACAGGGGGGTATGGCCCAGCATTTT.

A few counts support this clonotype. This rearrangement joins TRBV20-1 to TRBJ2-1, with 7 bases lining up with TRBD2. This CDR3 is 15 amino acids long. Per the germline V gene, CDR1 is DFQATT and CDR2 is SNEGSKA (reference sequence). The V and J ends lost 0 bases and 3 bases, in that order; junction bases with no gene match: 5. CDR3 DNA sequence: TGCAGTGCTAGAGATTGGGGAGGGAACTACAATGAGCAGTTCTTC. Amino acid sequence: CSARDWGGNYNEQFF.

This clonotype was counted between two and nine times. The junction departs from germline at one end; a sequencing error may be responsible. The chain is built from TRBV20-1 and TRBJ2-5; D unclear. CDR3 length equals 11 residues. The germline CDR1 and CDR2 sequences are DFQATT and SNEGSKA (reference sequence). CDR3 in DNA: TGCAGTGCTAGACAGTCAGAGGCCCAGTACTTC. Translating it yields CSARQSEAQYF.

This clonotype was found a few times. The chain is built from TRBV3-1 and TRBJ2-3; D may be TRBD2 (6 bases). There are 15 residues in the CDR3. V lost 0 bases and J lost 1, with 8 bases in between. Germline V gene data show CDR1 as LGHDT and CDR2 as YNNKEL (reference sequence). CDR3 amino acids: CASSQDGGGTDTQYF. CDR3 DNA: TGTGCCAGCAGCCAAGATGGCGGGGGCACAGATACGCAGTATTTT.

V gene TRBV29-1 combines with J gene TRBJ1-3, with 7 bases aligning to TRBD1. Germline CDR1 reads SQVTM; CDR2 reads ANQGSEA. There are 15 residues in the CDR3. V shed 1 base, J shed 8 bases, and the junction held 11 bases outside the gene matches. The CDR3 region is CSVEAATGPGDTIYF. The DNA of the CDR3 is TGCAGCGTTGAAGCTGCGACAGGGCCGGGAGACACCATATATTTT. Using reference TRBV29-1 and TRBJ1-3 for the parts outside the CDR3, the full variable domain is SAVISQKPSRDICQRGTSLTIQCQVDSQVTMMFWYRQQPGQSLTLIATANQGSEATYESGFVIDKFPISRPNLTFSTLTVSNMSPEDSSIYLCSVEAATGPGDTIYFGEGSWLTVV.

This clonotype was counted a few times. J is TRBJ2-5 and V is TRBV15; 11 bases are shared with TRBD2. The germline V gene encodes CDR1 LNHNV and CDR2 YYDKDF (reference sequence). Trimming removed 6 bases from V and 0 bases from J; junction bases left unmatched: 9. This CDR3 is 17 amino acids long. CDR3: CATRYGSGGVYQETQYF. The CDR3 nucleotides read TGTGCCACCAGATATGGTAGCGGGGGGGTTTACCAAGAGACCCAGTACTTC.

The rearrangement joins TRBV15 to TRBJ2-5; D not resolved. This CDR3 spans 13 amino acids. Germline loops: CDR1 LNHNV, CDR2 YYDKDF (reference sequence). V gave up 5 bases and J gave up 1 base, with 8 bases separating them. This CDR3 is CATSSQPQETQYF. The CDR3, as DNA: TGTGCCACCAGCTCACAGCCCCAAGAGACCCAGTACTTC.

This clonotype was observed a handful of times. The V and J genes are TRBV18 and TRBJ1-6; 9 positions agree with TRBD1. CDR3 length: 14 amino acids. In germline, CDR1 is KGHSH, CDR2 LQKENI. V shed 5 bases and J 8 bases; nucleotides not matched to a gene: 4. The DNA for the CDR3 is TGTGCCAGCTCAACTACAGGGGGCGATTCACCCCTCCACTTT. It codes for CASSTTGGDSPLHF. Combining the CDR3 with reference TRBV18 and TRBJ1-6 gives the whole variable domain NAGVMQNPRHLVRRRGQEARLRCSPMKGHSHVYWYRQLPEEGLKFMVYLQKENIIDESGMPKERFSAEFPKEGPSILRIQQVVRGDSAAYFCASSTTGGDSPLHFGNGTRLTVT.

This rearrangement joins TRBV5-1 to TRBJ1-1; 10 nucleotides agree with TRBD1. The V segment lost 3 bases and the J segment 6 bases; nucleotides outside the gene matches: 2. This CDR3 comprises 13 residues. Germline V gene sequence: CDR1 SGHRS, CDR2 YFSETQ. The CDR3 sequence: CASSWTGGAEAFF. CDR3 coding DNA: TGCGCCAGCAGCTGGACAGGGGGGGCTGAAGCTTTCTTT.

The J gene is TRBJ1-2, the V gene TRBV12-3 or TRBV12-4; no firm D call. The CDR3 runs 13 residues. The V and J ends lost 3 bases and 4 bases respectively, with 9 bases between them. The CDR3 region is CASSLTPPYGYTF. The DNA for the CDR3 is TGTGCCAGCAGTTTGACACCCCCCTATGGCTACACCTTC.

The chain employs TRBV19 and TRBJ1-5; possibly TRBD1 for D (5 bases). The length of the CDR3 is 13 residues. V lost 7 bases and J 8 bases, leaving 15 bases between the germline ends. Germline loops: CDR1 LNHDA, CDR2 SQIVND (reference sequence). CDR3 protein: CASTPGGEEPQHF. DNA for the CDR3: TGTGCCAGTACGCCGGGGGGGGAAGAGCCCCAGCATTTT.

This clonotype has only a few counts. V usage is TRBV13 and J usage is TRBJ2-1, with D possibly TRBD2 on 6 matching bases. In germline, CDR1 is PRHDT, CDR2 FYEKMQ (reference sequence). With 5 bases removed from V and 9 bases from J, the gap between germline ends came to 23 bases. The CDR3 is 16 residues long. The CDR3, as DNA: TGTGCCAGCAGCCACCGACTAGGGAGAAGTCCTCTTGAGCAGTTCTTC. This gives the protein CASSHRLGRSPLEQFF.

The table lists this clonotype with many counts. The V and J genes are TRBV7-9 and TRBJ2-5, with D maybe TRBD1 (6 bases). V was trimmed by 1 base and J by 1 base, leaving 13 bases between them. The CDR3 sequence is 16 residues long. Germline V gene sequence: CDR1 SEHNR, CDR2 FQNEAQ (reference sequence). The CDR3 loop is CASSLGQTRGQETQYF. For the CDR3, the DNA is TGTGCCAGCAGCTTAGGTCAGACCAGGGGCCAAGAGACCCAGTACTTC.

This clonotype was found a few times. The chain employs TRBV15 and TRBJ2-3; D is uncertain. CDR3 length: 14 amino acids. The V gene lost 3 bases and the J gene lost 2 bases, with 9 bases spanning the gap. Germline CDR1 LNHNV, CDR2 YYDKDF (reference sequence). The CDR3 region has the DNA TGTGCCACCAGCAGTCCGGCTTCCACAGATACGCAGTATTTT. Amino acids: CATSSPASTDTQYF.

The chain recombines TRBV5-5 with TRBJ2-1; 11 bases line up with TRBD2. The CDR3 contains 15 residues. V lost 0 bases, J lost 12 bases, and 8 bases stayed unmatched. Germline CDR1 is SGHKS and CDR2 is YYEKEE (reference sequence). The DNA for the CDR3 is TGTGCCAGCAGCTTGGTTCTAGCGGGGGGAGGTAGGCAGTTCTTC. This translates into CASSLVLAGGGRQFF.

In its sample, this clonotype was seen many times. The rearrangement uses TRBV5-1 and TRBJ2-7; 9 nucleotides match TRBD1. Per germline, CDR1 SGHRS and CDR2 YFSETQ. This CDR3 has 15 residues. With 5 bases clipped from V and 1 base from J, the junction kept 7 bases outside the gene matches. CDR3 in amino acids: CASSTGGQGSYEQYV. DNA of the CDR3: TGCGCCAGCAGTACCGGGGGACAGGGATCCTACGAGCAGTACGTC.

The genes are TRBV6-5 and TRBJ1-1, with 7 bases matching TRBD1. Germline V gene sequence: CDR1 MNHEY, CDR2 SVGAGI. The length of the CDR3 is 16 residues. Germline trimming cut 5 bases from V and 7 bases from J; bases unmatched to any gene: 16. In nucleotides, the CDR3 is TGTGCCAGCAGTCGACAGGGAGAACAACTCAGCATTGAAGCTTTCTTT. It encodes CASSRQGEQLSIEAFF.

CDR3 DNA: TGTGCCAGCAGCTTGGGACAGCTGGTCGGGGAGCTGTTTTTT. This translates into CASSLGQLVGELFF. The chain uses TRBV5-5 and TRBJ2-2; perhaps TRBD1 as D (5 bases). V lost 0 bases to trimming and J lost 7 bases, with 10 bases between them. The CDR3 length is 14 residues. CDR1 SGHKS and CDR2 YYEKEE come from the germline V gene (reference sequence).